This T cell receptor (beta chain) was identified in a study of blood T cell repertoires in COVID-19. Study background: COVID-19 samples from acute and convalescent phases originated in the United States, Italy and Spain.

J gave up 1 base and V 4 bases, and 7 bases lay outside the gene matches. Germline V lookup: CDR1 KGHDR, CDR2 SFDVKD. The CDR3 loop spans 16 amino acids. Method: immunoSEQ multiplex PCR; TCRdb's copy keeps in-frame clones and lacks some. The sample shows under 85,000 clones, 65% to 85% of them seen only once. The chain joins TRBV24-1 to TRBJ2-3, with 7 bases that match TRBD1. This TCR came from a man in his sixties with active or convalescent COVID-19. What was sequenced was peripheral blood. CDR3 loop: CATSDSPGQGTDTQYF. CDR3 in DNA: TGTGCCACCAGTGACTCTCCTGGACAGGGCACAGATACGCAGTATTTT.